This T cell receptor (beta chain) originates from a study of blood T cell repertoires in COVID-19. V dropped 5 bases and J dropped 2 bases, with 19 bases sitting between them. Germline-derived CDR1 and CDR2 are MDHEN and SYDVKM. The CDR3 extends over 16 amino acids. Measured with immunoSEQ multiplex PCR; TCRdb has only the in-frame clones, and not every one. The sample has 250,000 or so clones; approximately 85% are singletons. This clonotype was obtained from a woman in her forties or fifties who had recovered from COVID-19. This rearrangement joins TRBV28 to TRBJ2-7; D is possibly TRBD2 (6 bases). The sequencing sample was made of PBMCs or T cells enriched from blood (not recorded which). The CDR3 loop is CASSLDLAGFPYEQYF. CDR3 coding DNA: TGTGCCAGCAGTCTAGATTTGGCGGGATTCCCCTACGAGCAGTACTTC. Full variable domain (remainder filled in from reference TRBV28 and TRBJ2-7): DVKVTQSSRYLVKRTGEKVFLECVQDMDHENMFWYRQDPGLGLRLIYFSYDVKMKEKGDIPEGYSVSREKKERFSLILESASTNQTSMYLCASSLDLAGFPYEQYFGPGTRLTVT.